These T cell receptor beta chains were read from a single sample in a study. TCRdb reanalysed the RT-PCR reads using MiXCR and keeps one entry per CDR3 protein. In the table there are hundreds of thousands of distinct CDR3 sequences, around 14% of which are singletons. The sample was memory CD4+ T cells from blood. These receptors originate from a female donor in good health, serving as a healthy control. Both conserved end residues are part of each CDR3. The D gene is left open where the match is weak. Not all rows give a size; the values are once, few, many and, for expanded clones, a class.

j_call,clone_size,v_call,d_call,cdr3_nt,cdr3_aa
TRBJ2-1,few,TRBV6-2/TRBV6-3,TRBD1,TGTGCCAGCAGTGACAGGGGGCCATACAATGAGCAGTTCTTC,CASSDRGPYNEQFF
TRBJ2-2,many,TRBV29-1,NA,TGCAGCGTTGGGCGACAGTCGGGGGCGGGCGGGGAGCTGTTTTTT,CSVGRQSGAGGELFF
TRBJ1-3,NA,TRBV7-2,TRBD1,TGTGCCAGCAGCTTAACTCCGGGACAGGCCCAAATATATTTT,CASSLTPGQAQIYF
TRBJ2-5,many,TRBV4-1,TRBD2,TGCGCCAGCAGCAAAGCGGGAGGAAACCAAGAGACCCAGTACTTC,CASSKAGGNQETQYF
TRBJ1-1,few,TRBV10-3,NA,TGTGCCATCAGTGATACCGAGGGCGGCACTGAAGCTTTCTTT,CAISDTEGGTEAFF
TRBJ2-7,NA,TRBV20-1,TRBD1,TGCAGTGCTGATCACCCTTCCGGGACAGGGATTGGCGAGCAGTACTTC,CSADHPSGTGIGEQYF
TRBJ2-3,few,TRBV7-2,TRBD1,TGTGCCAGCAGCTTAAAGCGGACAGGGTCCCCAGATACGCAGTATTTT,CASSLKRTGSPDTQYF
TRBJ2-7,many,TRBV7-2,TRBD1,TGTGCCAGCAGTCGCGACAGGGATAAGACCTACGAGCAGTACTTC,CASSRDRDKTYEQYF
TRBJ2-1,NA,TRBV28,TRBD1,TGTGCCAGCAGTACCCGACAGGGCTTAAGGTACAATGAGCAGTTCTTC,CASSTRQGLRYNEQFF
TRBJ2-2,few,TRBV12-3/TRBV12-4,NA,TGTGCCAGCCAGCGAAACACCGGGGAGCTGTTTTTT,CASQRNTGELFF
TRBJ1-1,few,TRBV15,NA,TGTGCCACCAGCAGAGGGGCGGTGAACACTGAAGCTTTCTTT,CATSRGAVNTEAFF
TRBJ1-5,few,TRBV27,NA,TGTGCCAGCAGTTTTAACCGGGGCGATCAGCCCCAGCATTTT,CASSFNRGDQPQHF
TRBJ2-1,many,TRBV5-1,NA,TGCGCCAGCAGCTTGGCGACAGCTAATGAGCAGTTCTTC,CASSLATANEQFF
TRBJ2-5,many,TRBV7-7,NA,TGTGCCAGCAGTCTAGACTATTCACAAGAGACCCAGTACTTC,CASSLDYSQETQYF
TRBJ2-3,many,TRBV30,TRBD2,TGTGCCTGGACTAGCGGGAGGCTAGGGGGAGATACGCAGTATTTT,CAWTSGRLGGDTQYF
TRBJ1-1,NA,TRBV28,NA,TGTGCCAGCAGTTTTTTGCTGGGGGGGAACACTGAAGCTTTCTTT,CASSFLLGGNTEAFF
TRBJ2-3,NA,TRBV9,TRBD2,TGTGCCAGCAGCGTAGGGGGAGCGGGAGGTGAAAATACGCAGTATTTT,CASSVGGAGGENTQYF
TRBJ1-5,NA,TRBV20-1,TRBD1,TGCAGTGCTTTTGACAGGGAGACGAGCAATCAGCCCCAGCATTTT,CSAFDRETSNQPQHF
TRBJ2-5,many,TRBV29-1,NA,TGCAGCGTTGACCCCGGGGGCGAAGAGACCCAGTACTTC,CSVDPGGEETQYF
TRBJ2-6,NA,TRBV6-5,TRBD1,TGTGCCAGCAGGGAGACAGGGGGGTGGTCGGGGGCCAACGTCCTGACTTTC,CASRETGGWSGANVLTF
TRBJ1-1,few,TRBV9,NA,TGTGCCAGCAGCGCCCTGGGACACCTGAACACTGAAGCTTTCTTT,CASSALGHLNTEAFF
TRBJ2-2,few,TRBV11-2,TRBD2,TGTGCCAGCAGCTTACTAGCGGGAGTGAACACCGGGGAGCTGTTTTTT,CASSLLAGVNTGELFF
TRBJ2-3,few,TRBV10-2,TRBD2,TGCGCCAGCAGTTTCCCGGGACTAGCGGGAGGAGATACGCAGTATTTT,CASSFPGLAGGDTQYF
TRBJ2-1,few,TRBV7-2,NA,TGTGCCAGCAGCGACTGGGGGAGGGGGTCCTACAATGAGCAGTTCTTC,CASSDWGRGSYNEQFF
TRBJ2-1,NA,TRBV5-1,NA,TGCGCCAGCAGCTTTCAGGAATACAATGAGCAGTTCTTC,CASSFQEYNEQFF
TRBJ2-6,NA,TRBV5-1,NA,TGCGCCAGCAGCTTGGGGTTAAGCAACTCTGGGGCCAACGTCCTGACTTTC,CASSLGLSNSGANVLTF
TRBJ2-7,many,TRBV10-1,NA,TGCGCCAGCCCTATCCTTTACGAGCAGTACTTC,CASPILYEQYF
TRBJ2-3,NA,TRBV24-1,TRBD1,TGTGCCACCAGTGACCCGAAGGGACAGGGGGGCACAGATACGCAGTATTTT,CATSDPKGQGGTDTQYF
TRBJ2-2,few,TRBV5-6,NA,TGTGCCAGCAGCCCGAGGTGGGGGGCCGGGGAGCTGTTTTTT,CASSPRWGAGELFF
TRBJ2-5,NA,TRBV20-1,TRBD2,TGCAGTGCTAGTTCGGGGACTAGCGGCCAAGAGACCCAGTACTTC,CSASSGTSGQETQYF
TRBJ1-2,NA,TRBV20-1,NA,TGCAGTGCATATAACACTAACTATGGCTACACCTTC,CSAYNTNYGYTF
TRBJ1-1,NA,TRBV25-1,NA,TGTGCCAGCAGGGCGGGACAATCAACTGAAGCTTTCTTT,CASRAGQSTEAFF
TRBJ2-3,many,TRBV27,TRBD2,TGTGCCAGCAGACATAGGACTAGCGGGAGCCCCACAGATACGCAGTATTTT,CASRHRTSGSPTDTQYF
TRBJ2-6,NA,TRBV7-2,NA,TGTGCCAGCAGCCCCCAGGACAGATCTGGGGCCAACGTCCTGACTTTC,CASSPQDRSGANVLTF
TRBJ1-2,many,TRBV20-1,NA,TGCAGTGCGGCCGGGGTCACTAACTATGGCTACACCTTC,CSAAGVTNYGYTF
TRBJ1-1,many,TRBV6-2/TRBV6-3,NA,TGTGCCAGCAGAGAAATCAGGGCAGGGTTGAACACTGAAGCTTTCTTT,CASREIRAGLNTEAFF
TRBJ1-4,few,TRBV20-1,NA,TGCAGTGCTCCTCAGGGGCTTAATGAAAAACTGTTTTTT,CSAPQGLNEKLFF
TRBJ2-1,few,TRBV6-2/TRBV6-3,TRBD2,TGTGCCAGCAGTCGCGCGGGGGGCAGTGTCAATGAGCAGTTCTTC,CASSRAGGSVNEQFF
TRBJ2-2,NA,TRBV12-3/TRBV12-4,NA,TGTGCCAGCTTAAGGCCTTCGGGGAACACCGGGGAGCTGTTTTTT,CASLRPSGNTGELFF
TRBJ2-2,few,TRBV20-1,TRBD2,TGCAGTGCTTTGGGACTAGCGGGAGTTGGGGCCACCGGGGAGCTGTTTTTT,CSALGLAGVGATGELFF
TRBJ2-2,few,TRBV12-3/TRBV12-4,NA,TGTGCCAGCAGTTTTTATCCCCAGGAGAACACCGGGGAGCTGTTTTTT,CASSFYPQENTGELFF
TRBJ2-1,NA,TRBV12-3/TRBV12-4,TRBD2,TGTGCCAGCAGTCCCTCTCAGACTAGCGGTTACAATGAGCAGTTCTTC,CASSPSQTSGYNEQFF
TRBJ1-4,few,TRBV20-1,TRBD1,TGCAGTGCTTCCGACAGGGGATGGGAAAAACTGTTTTTT,CSASDRGWEKLFF
TRBJ2-5,many,TRBV29-1,NA,TGCAGCGTTGGGGAGGGGGGGACCCAGTACTTC,CSVGEGGTQYF
TRBJ1-2,few,TRBV12-5,NA,TGTGCTAGTGGTTATGAGGTACTTTATGGCTACACCTTC,CASGYEVLYGYTF
TRBJ2-5,few,TRBV20-1,TRBD2,TGCAGTGCTCGGACTAGCGAGCTTAAAGAGACCCAGTACTTC,CSARTSELKETQYF